This T cell receptor beta chain was recovered during a study of T cell responses to AZD1222 COVID-19 vaccine. Study-wide results and limits: Mapped onto spike, vaccine-associated CD4 TCRs spanned it and were dominant at 160-218 and 743-854. Every sample of the repertoires postdated the peak T cell response.

Germline values: CDR1 LNHDA, CDR2 SQIVND (reference sequence). CDR3 size: 19 residues. Germline trimming cut 4 bases from V and 0 bases from J; bases unmatched to any gene: 10. Some clones are missing from TCRdb's copy, which holds only in-frame ones; the method was immunoSEQ multiplex PCR. The sample carries some 120,000 clones, 93% recorded once. Regarding this clone: What it recognizes is unknown.

This TCR came from an adult in good health. Source: peripheral blood, taken on day 0 of AZD1222 vaccination. The J gene is TRBJ1-5, the V gene TRBV19; 12 bases are a match to TRBD1. CDR3 sequence reads: CASSKTRDRGPYSNQPQHF. The DNA of the CDR3 is TGTGCCAGTAGTAAGACCCGGGACAGGGGGCCCTATAGCAATCAGCCCCAGCATTTT.